Below are 25 T cell receptor beta chains sequenced from a single sample in a study of neoadjuvant anti-PD-1 for oral cavity cancer (dated by TCRdb to the early 2020s). The time point label corresponds to: before neoadjuvant nivolumab. Library preparation was by the immunoSEQ multiplex PCR assay. In TCRdb, the immuneACCESS table is reduced to in-frame sequences with V and J assigned. These tables do not hold every clone; where another copy was compared, an unresolved V gene accounts for under half, and the others remain unexplained. The sample table shows approximately 14,000 clones, and 60% to 75% are seen once. The ten largest make up 3% of the sample. The sample here was PBMCs, taken before nivolumab (anti-PD-1) treatment. The receptors originated from a person aged 35-80 years with oral cavity squamous cell carcinoma.

The chain is built from TRBV2 and TRBJ1-5; D is uncertain. Germline V lookup: CDR1 SNHLY, CDR2 FYNNEI. V lost 6 bases, J lost 0 bases, and 6 bases lay in between. CDR3 length: 13 residues. CDR3: CASRVRSNQPQHF. CDR3 DNA: TGTGCCAGCAGGGTGCGTAGCAATCAGCCCCAGCATTTT.

V usage is TRBV6-5 and J usage is TRBJ1-6, with 12 nucleotides matching TRBD1. J was trimmed by 10 bases and V by 7 bases; bases with no gene match: 5. The length of the CDR3 is 14 residues. The germline V gene encodes CDR1 MNHEY and CDR2 SVGAGI. The CDR3 DNA sequence: TGTGCCAGCAAAGCCGGGACAGGGGGCTCACCCCTCCACTTT. Amino acid sequence: CASKAGTGGSPLHF.

The V gene is TRBV9, the J gene TRBJ2-5, with D possibly being TRBD1 (6 bases). The CDR3 contains 14 residues. Trimming removed 0 bases from V and 5 bases from J, with 11 bases in between. Germline CDR1 SGDLS, CDR2 YYNGEE. The CDR3 region is CASSVAQGPETQYF. CDR3 DNA sequence: TGTGCCAGCAGCGTAGCTCAGGGGCCCGAGACCCAGTACTTC.

In this sample, this clone turned up a few times. The chain recombines TRBV27 with TRBJ1-5; D is uncertain. The CDR3 has 14 residues. Trimming took 3 bases from V and 0 from J, leaving 6 bases between them. Germline V gene sequence: CDR1 MNHEY, CDR2 SMNVEV (reference sequence). The CDR3 loop is CASSFADSNQPQHF. The CDR3 nucleotides are TGTGCCAGCAGTTTTGCGGATAGCAATCAGCCCCAGCATTTT.

The chain is built from TRBV9 and TRBJ1-6, with 7 bases matching TRBD1. This CDR3 comprises 18 residues. Per the germline V gene, CDR1 is SGDLS and CDR2 is YYNGEE. With V trimmed by 4 bases and J by 7 bases, 17 bases remained unmatched. This CDR3 is CASSSTPNSGTVNSPLHF. The CDR3 nucleotides are TGTGCCAGCAGCTCAACACCGAATTCCGGGACAGTAAATTCACCCCTCCACTTT. The full variable domain, rest sourced from reference TRBV9 and TRBJ1-6, is DSGVTQTPKHLITATGQRVTLRCSPRSGDLSVYWYQQSLDQGLQFLIQYYNGEERAKGNILERFSAQQFPDLHSELNLSSLELGDSALYFCASSSTPNSGTVNSPLHFGNGTRLTVT.

The chain uses TRBV7-6 and TRBJ2-3, with D perhaps matching TRBD2 (5 bases). CDR1 SGHVS and CDR2 FNYEAQ come from the germline V gene. Trimming removed 2 bases at V and 2 bases at J, with 8 bases between. This CDR3 spans 14 amino acids. CDR3 sequence reads: CASSLSGNTDTQYF. CDR3 DNA sequence: TGTGCCAGCAGCTTAAGCGGAAACACAGATACGCAGTATTTT.

The gene calls are TRBV7-8 and TRBJ2-7, with D perhaps matching TRBD1 (5 bases). Trimming removed 5 bases at V and 5 bases at J, with 13 bases between. This CDR3 has 13 residues. Per the germline V gene, CDR1 is SGHVS and CDR2 is FQNEAQ. The CDR3 spells CASSRATGHEQYF. CDR3 nucleotide sequence: TGTGCCAGCAGCCGGGCCACAGGTCACGAGCAGTACTTC.

This clone showed up just a few times. V gene TRBV7-9 combines with J gene TRBJ1-2; D uncertain. CDR3 length equals 13 residues. Trimming took off 1 base at V and 1 base at J, with 4 bases between the two ends. CDR1 and CDR2 (germline): SEHNR, FQNEAQ (reference sequence). The CDR3 reads CASSLDNNYGYTF. CDR3 nucleotide sequence: TGTGCCAGCAGCTTAGACAATAACTATGGCTACACCTTC.

The chain joins TRBV7-9 to TRBJ1-1, with 7 positions matching TRBD1. V lost 6 bases and J lost 0; bases outside the gene matches: 4. CDR3 length: 14 amino acids. Per germline, CDR1 SEHNR and CDR2 FQNEAQ (reference sequence). DNA for the CDR3: TGTGCCAGCAGGCGGGACAGCCTGAACACTGAAGCTTTCTTT. As protein: CASRRDSLNTEAFF.

This chain links TRBV9 with TRBJ2-7, with D possibly TRBD1 on 6 matching bases. V lost 4 bases, J lost 7 bases, and 15 bases lay in between. Germline loops: CDR1 SGDLS, CDR2 YYNGEE. The length of the CDR3 is 13 residues. In DNA form, the CDR3 reads TGTGCCAGCAGCCCAGGGGCCCTTTCGGAGCAGTACTTC. Translated, it gives CASSPGALSEQYF.

The chain uses TRBV6-6 and TRBJ2-1; the match to TRBD2 covers 7 bases. This CDR3 contains 14 residues. Unmatched junction bases numbered 14, after V lost 8 bases and J lost 10 bases. Germline values: CDR1 MNHNY, CDR2 SVGAGI (reference sequence). The CDR3 DNA reads TGTGCCAGCGGAGGCGGGGGAGGTACGGGGGAGCAGTTCTTC. This gives the protein CASGGGGGTGEQFF.

This chain joins TRBV28 and TRBJ2-7; no clear D. The CDR3 covers 14 residues. CDR1 is MDHEN and CDR2 is SYDVKM in the germline V gene. Trimming cost V 1 base and J 2 bases, with 9 bases left between them. The CDR3: CASSLSDGTYEQYF. The DNA for the CDR3 is TGTGCCAGCAGTTTATCTGACGGTACCTACGAGCAGTACTTC.

The V gene is TRBV27, the J gene TRBJ2-7, with 9 bases aligning to TRBD2. CDR1 and CDR2 from the germline V gene are MNHEY and SMNVEV (reference sequence). J lost 5 bases, V lost 6 bases, and 11 bases had no gene match. CDR3 size: 15 residues. The CDR3 nucleotides read TGTGCCAGCAGCCCGGCGGGGGGGCGCATCCACGAGCAGTACTTC. This sequence encodes CASSPAGGRIHEQYF.

The chain carries TRBV15 and TRBJ2-1; the D gene is possibly TRBD2 (6 bases). The germline V gene has CDR1 LNHNV and CDR2 YYDKDF (reference sequence). Trimming removed 0 bases at V and 6 bases at J, with 15 bases between. This CDR3 has 16 residues. The CDR3 nucleotides are TGTGCCACCAGCAGAGATTCAATGCTAGCGATCAATGAGCAGTTCTTC. Amino acid sequence: CATSRDSMLAINEQFF.

The J gene is TRBJ1-1, the V gene TRBV27, with TRBD1 matching 9 bases. V lost 5 bases, J lost 4 bases, and 11 bases stayed unmatched. The germline V gene has CDR1 MNHEY and CDR2 SMNVEV (reference sequence). This CDR3 comprises 16 residues. The CDR3 bases are TGTGCCAGCAGTACGGGACAGGGAGGATGGGGCACTGAAGCTTTCTTT. Translating gives CASSTGQGGWGTEAFF.

The chain recombines TRBV2 with TRBJ1-1; D might be TRBD1 (5 bases). Germline lookup yields CDR1 SNHLY and CDR2 FYNNEI. This CDR3 region has 13 residues. V lost 4 bases to trimming and J lost 1 base, with 7 bases between them. The CDR3 is CASSGQGNTEAFF. For the CDR3, the DNA is TGTGCCAGCAGTGGTCAGGGGAACACTGAAGCTTTCTTT.

The rearrangement uses TRBV2 and TRBJ1-1; no firm D call. This CDR3 contains 15 residues. Per germline, CDR1 SNHLY and CDR2 FYNNEI. Trimming cost V 2 bases and J 1 base, with 11 bases left between them. The CDR3 DNA sequence: TGTGCCAGCAGTGAACACGGACCCGCGAACACTGAAGCTTTCTTT. This codes for CASSEHGPANTEAFF.

The V gene is TRBV4-2, the J gene TRBJ1-1; maybe TRBD1 (6 bases). Germline V lookup: CDR1 LGHNA, CDR2 YNFKEQ. V shed 4 bases and J shed 5 bases, with 14 bases lying between them. The CDR3 sequence is 14 residues long. The CDR3 DNA follows: TGTGCCAGCAGCCCAGGGGTAGGCGAGACTGAAGCTTTCTTT. Its translation is CASSPGVGETEAFF.

The V and J genes are TRBV28 and TRBJ2-7; 7 bases are a match to TRBD2. V trimming: 8 bases; J trimming: 2 bases; junction bases outside the gene matches: 9. The CDR3 length is 14 residues. The germline V gene has CDR1 MDHEN and CDR2 SYDVKM. In DNA, the CDR3 is TGTGCCAGCGAGTTCGCGGGAGTGCCCTACGAGCAGTACTTC. This translates into CASEFAGVPYEQYF.

The V call is TRBV30, the J call TRBJ2-7; D perhaps matches TRBD1 (6 bases). Germline values: CDR1 GTSNPN, CDR2 SVGIG (reference sequence). The CDR3 is 13 amino acids. V was cut by 3 bases and J by 5 bases, with 14 bases left in between. In nucleotides, the CDR3 is TGTGCCTGGAGCATTTGGGACACCGACGAGCAGTACTTC. This codes for CAWSIWDTDEQYF.

This sequence joins TRBV6-5 and TRBJ1-5, with D maybe TRBD1 (5 bases). Per germline, CDR1 MNHEY and CDR2 SVGAGI. CDR3 length: 13 amino acids. Trimming removed 5 bases from V and 5 bases from J, with 10 bases in between. This chain's CDR3 is CASSPNRYQPQHF. Written as DNA, the CDR3 is TGTGCCAGCAGTCCCAACAGGTATCAGCCCCAGCATTTT.

The rearrangement uses TRBV4-1 and TRBJ2-7; a possible D gene is TRBD1 (6 bases). The CDR3 contains 15 residues. V was shortened by 1 base and J by 4 bases, with 14 bases between the two germline ends. Germline lookup yields CDR1 MGHRA and CDR2 YSYEKL. The CDR3: CASSQAGTLRYEQYF. In DNA, the CDR3 is TGCGCCAGCAGCCAAGCCGGGACATTAAGATACGAGCAGTACTTC.

The chain is built from TRBV7-8 and TRBJ1-2; D unclear. CDR3 length equals 15 residues. Trimming cost V 4 bases and J 6 bases, with 18 bases left between them. The V gene's germline CDR1 is SGHVS and CDR2 FQNEAQ. CDR3 sequence (DNA): TGTGCCAGCAGCTCGGAGAGGCCGGATAAGAATGGCTACACCTTC. It is translated as CASSSERPDKNGYTF.

This clone was observed once. The genes are TRBV27 and TRBJ1-1; no reliable D call. Germline lookup yields CDR1 MNHEY and CDR2 SMNVEV (reference sequence). The CDR3 is 14 amino acids. V gave up 3 bases and J gave up 0 bases, with 8 bases separating them. CDR3 in DNA: TGTGCCAGCAGTTTGAGTCACATGAACACTGAAGCTTTCTTT. Protein sequence: CASSLSHMNTEAFF.

The chain is built from TRBV19 and TRBJ1-5, with D possibly matching TRBD1 (5 bases). Germline lookup yields CDR1 LNHDA and CDR2 SQIVND (reference sequence). The CDR3 is 15 residues long. V lost 2 bases and J 4 bases, leaving 12 bases between the germline ends. The CDR3 nucleotides are TGTGCCAGTAGTATAATCACAGGAACGAATCAGCCCCAGCATTTT. This encodes CASSIITGTNQPQHF.